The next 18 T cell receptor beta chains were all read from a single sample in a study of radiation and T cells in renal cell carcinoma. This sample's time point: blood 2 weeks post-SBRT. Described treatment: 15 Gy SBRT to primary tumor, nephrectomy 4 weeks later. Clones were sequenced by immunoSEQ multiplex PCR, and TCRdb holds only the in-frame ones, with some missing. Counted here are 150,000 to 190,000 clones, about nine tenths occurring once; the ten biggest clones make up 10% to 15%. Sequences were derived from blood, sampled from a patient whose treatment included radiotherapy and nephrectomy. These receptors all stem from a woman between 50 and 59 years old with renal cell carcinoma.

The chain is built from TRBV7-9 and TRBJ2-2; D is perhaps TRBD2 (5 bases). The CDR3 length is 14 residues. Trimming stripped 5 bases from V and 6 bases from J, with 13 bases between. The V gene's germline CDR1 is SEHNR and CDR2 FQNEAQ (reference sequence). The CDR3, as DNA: TGTGCCAGCAGCCCACTAGGGTCCCCCGGGGAGCTGTTTTTT. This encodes CASSPLGSPGELFF.

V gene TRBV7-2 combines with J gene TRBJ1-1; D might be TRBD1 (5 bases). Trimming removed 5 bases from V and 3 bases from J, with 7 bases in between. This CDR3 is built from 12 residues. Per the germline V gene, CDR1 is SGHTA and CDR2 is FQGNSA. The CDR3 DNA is TGTGCCAGCAGCCAGGGACACACTGAAGCTTTCTTT. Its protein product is CASSQGHTEAFF.

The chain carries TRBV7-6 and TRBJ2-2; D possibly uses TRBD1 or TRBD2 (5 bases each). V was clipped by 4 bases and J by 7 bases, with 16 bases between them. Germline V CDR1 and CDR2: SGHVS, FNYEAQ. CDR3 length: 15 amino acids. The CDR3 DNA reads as TGTGCCAGCAGCTCATCCGGGACCCCCAACGGGGAGCTGTTTTTT. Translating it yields CASSSSGTPNGELFF. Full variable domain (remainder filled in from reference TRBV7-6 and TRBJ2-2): GAGVSQSPRYKVTKRGQDVALRCDPISGHVSLYWYRQALGQGPEFLTYFNYEAQQDKSGLPNDRFSAERPEGSISTLTIQRTEQRDSAMYRCASSSSGTPNGELFFGEGSRLTVL.

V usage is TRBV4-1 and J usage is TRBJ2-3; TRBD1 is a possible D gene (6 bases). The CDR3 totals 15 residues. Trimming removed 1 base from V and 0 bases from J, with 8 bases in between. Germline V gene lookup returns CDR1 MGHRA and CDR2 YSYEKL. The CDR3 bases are TGCGCCAGCAGCCAAGCTGGGACAAGCACAGATACGCAGTATTTT. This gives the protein CASSQAGTSTDTQYF.

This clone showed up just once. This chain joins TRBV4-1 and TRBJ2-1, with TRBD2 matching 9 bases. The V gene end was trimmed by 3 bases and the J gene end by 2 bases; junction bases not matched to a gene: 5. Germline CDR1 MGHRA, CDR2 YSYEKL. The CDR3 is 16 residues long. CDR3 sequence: CASSQGLAGPYNEQFF. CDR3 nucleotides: TGCGCCAGCAGCCAGGGCCTAGCGGGGCCCTACAATGAGCAGTTCTTC.

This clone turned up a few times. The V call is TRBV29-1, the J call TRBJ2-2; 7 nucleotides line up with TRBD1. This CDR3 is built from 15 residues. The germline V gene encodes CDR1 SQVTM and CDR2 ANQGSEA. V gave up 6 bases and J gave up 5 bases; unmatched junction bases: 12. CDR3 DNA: TGCAGCGTGGCAACCGACAGGGTCGGTACCGGGGAGCTGTTTTTT. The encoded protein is CSVATDRVGTGELFF.

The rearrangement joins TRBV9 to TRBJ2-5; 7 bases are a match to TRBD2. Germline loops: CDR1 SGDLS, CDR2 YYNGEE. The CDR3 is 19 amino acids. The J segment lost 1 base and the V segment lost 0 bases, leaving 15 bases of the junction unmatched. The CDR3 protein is CASSVAAGEPGWFQETQYF. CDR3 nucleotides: TGTGCCAGCAGCGTAGCTGCGGGAGAGCCCGGGTGGTTCCAAGAGACCCAGTACTTC.

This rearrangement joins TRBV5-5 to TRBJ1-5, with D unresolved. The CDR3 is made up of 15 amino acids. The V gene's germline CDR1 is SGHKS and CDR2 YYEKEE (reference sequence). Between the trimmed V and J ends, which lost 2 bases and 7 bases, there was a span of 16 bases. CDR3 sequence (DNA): TGTGCCAGCAGCTTAATGGCCGCGCAGTCACAGCCCCAGCATTTT. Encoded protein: CASSLMAAQSQPQHF.

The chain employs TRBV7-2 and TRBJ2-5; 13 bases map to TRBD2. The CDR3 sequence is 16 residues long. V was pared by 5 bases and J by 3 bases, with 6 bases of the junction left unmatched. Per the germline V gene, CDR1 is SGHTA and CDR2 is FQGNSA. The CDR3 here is CASSPKGLAGKETQYF. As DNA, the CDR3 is TGTGCCAGCAGCCCAAAGGGACTAGCGGGAAAAGAGACCCAGTACTTC.

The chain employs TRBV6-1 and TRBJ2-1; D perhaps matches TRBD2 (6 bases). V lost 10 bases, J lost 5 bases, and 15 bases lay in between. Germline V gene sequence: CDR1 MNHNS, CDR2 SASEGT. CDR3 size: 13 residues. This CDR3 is CAILTGTHNEQFF. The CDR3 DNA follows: TGTGCCATCCTTACCGGGACTCACAATGAGCAGTTCTTC.

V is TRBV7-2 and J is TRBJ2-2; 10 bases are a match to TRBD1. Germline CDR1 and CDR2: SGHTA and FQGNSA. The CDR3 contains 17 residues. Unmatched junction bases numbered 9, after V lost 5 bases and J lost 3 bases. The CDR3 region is CASSPGPGQGYTGELFF. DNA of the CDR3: TGTGCCAGCAGCCCAGGTCCGGGACAGGGGTACACCGGGGAGCTGTTTTTT. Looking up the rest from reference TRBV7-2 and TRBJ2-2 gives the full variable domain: GAGVSQSPSNKVTEKGKDVELRCDPISGHTALYWYRQSLGQGLEFLIYFQGNSAPDKSGLPSDRFSAERTGGSVSTLTIQRTQQEDSAVYLCASSPGPGQGYTGELFFGEGSRLTVL.

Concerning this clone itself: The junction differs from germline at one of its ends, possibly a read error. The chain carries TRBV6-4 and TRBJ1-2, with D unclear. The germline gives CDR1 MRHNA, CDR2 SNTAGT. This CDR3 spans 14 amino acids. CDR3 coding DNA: TGTGCCAGCAGTGAATTTTCGTCTCCGTTGCGCCGTCATTTC. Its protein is CASSEFSSPLRRHF.

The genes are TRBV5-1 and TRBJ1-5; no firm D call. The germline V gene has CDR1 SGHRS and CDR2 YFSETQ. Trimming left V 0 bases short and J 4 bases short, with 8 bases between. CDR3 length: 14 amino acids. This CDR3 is CASSLEGLNQPQHF. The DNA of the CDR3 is TGCGCCAGCAGCTTGGAAGGCTTAAATCAGCCCCAGCATTTT.

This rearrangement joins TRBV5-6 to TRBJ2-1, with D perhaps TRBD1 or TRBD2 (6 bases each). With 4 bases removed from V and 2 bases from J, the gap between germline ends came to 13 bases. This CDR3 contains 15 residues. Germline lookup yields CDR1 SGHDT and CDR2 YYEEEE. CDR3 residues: CASSALGGPYNEQFF. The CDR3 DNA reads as TGTGCCAGCAGCGCTCTGGGGGGCCCCTACAATGAGCAGTTCTTC.

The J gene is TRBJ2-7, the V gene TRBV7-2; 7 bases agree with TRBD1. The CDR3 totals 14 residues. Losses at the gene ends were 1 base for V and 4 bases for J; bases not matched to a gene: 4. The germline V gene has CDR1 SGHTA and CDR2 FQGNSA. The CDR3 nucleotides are TGTGCCAGCAGCTTAGGCTCACAGGGGTACGAGCAGTACTTC. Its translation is CASSLGSQGYEQYF.

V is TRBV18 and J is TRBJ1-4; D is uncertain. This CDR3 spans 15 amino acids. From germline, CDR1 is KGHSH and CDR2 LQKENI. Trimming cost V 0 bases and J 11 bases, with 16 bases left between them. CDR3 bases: TGTGCCAGCTCACCACCCCCGGGCGGATCGGGGAAACTGTTTTTT. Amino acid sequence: CASSPPPGGSGKLFF.

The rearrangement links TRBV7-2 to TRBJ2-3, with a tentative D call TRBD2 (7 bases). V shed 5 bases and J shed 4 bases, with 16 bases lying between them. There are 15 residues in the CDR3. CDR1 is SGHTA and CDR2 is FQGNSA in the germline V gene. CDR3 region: CASSRRGGGADTQYF. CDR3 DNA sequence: TGTGCCAGCAGCCGACGGGGCGGGGGCGCAGATACGCAGTATTTT.

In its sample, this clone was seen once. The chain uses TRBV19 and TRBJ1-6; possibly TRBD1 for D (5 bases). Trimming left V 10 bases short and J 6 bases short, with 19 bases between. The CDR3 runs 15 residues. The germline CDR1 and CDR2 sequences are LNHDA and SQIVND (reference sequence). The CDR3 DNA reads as TGTGCCACTACACCGGCAGGGTCATTTAATTCACCCCTCCACTTT. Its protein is CATTPAGSFNSPLHF. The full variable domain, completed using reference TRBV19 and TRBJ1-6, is DGGITQSPKYLFRKEGQNVTLSCEQNLNHDAMYWYRQDPGQGLRLIYYSQIVNDFQKGDIAEGYSVSREKKESFPLTVTSAQKNPTAFYLCATTPAGSFNSPLHFGNGTRLTVT.